The 24 T cell receptor beta chains given below trace back to one sample, sequenced in a study of T-cell reconstitution after alpha-beta-depleted transplantation in children. Molecular barcoding with unique molecular identifiers was used for the TCRbeta library. TCRdb recomputed calls from the PCR reads with MiXCR, one row per CDR3 protein. The sample consists of under 300,000 distinct CDR3 sequences, 11% of them appearing once. The sample was peripheral blood, taken 180 days after TCRalphabeta/CD19-depleted stem cell transplant. The receptors here all came from a male patient between 2 and 9 years old who had a stem cell transplant for chronic granulomatous disease, so the T cells may come from the graft donor.

This clonotype was seen ten or more times. This sequence joins TRBV7-2 and TRBJ2-3; 10 bases align to TRBD2. After removal of 6 bases from V and 9 bases from J, the junction contained 6 bases not matched to a gene. There are 13 residues in the CDR3. The V gene's germline CDR1 is SGHTA and CDR2 FQGNSA. The CDR3 nucleotides are TGTGCCAGCAGAAGCGGGGGGGCCTTGACGCAGTATTTT. As protein: CASRSGGALTQYF.

This clonotype has a count of ten or more. V gene TRBV12-3 or TRBV12-4 combines with J gene TRBJ2-7, with 9 bases lining up with TRBD1. The CDR3 runs 16 residues. J lost 3 bases, V lost 5 bases, and 11 bases had no gene match. The CDR3 sequence: CASSPGTGSHYYEQYF. CDR3 bases: TGTGCCAGCAGTCCCGGGACAGGGTCCCACTACTACGAGCAGTACTTC.

There are many counts of this clonotype. V gene TRBV6-5 combines with J gene TRBJ2-5; 10 nucleotides align to TRBD2. CDR1 and CDR2 from the germline V gene are MNHEY and SVGAGI. The CDR3 length is 13 residues. V shed 8 bases, J shed 5 bases, and the junction held 5 bases outside the gene matches. CDR3 residues: CASRASGSETQYF. In nucleotides, the CDR3 is TGTGCCAGCCGAGCTAGCGGGAGTGAGACCCAGTACTTC.

This clonotype was detected many times. The chain is built from TRBV20-1 and TRBJ1-1; D is undetermined. The CDR3 totals 13 residues. Germline V CDR1 and CDR2: DFQATT, SNEGSKA (reference sequence). Trimming removed 7 bases from V and 3 bases from J, with 15 bases in between. In DNA form, the CDR3 reads TGCAGTGTTAGTCTTGGATCATACACTGAAGCTTTCTTT. Protein sequence: CSVSLGSYTEAFF.

Regarding this clonotype: A much larger clone differs from this one at a single base, so this may be a read error. This chain joins TRBV7-8 and TRBJ1-2; no reliable D call. CDR1 is SGHVS, CDR2 FQNEAQ, per germline. The CDR3 extends over 13 amino acids. Between the trimmed V and J ends, which lost 5 bases and 12 bases, there was a span of 19 bases. CDR3 bases: TGTGCCAGCAGCCCAAACGACATGGAAGGCGACACCTTC. This sequence encodes CASSPNDMEGDTF.

This clonotype was seen ten or more times. This sequence joins TRBV12-3 or TRBV12-4 and TRBJ2-1, with TRBD2 as a possible D gene (6 bases). The CDR3 has 14 residues. V lost 3 bases and J lost 9, with 15 bases in between. The CDR3 nucleotides are TGTGCCAGCAGTTTTTGGGGGGAGGTAGTTGAGCAGTTCTTC. Protein product: CASSFWGEVVEQFF.

V gene TRBV27 combines with J gene TRBJ2-2; D perhaps matches TRBD2 (5 bases). Deletions cut 5 bases from V and 4 bases from J, with 11 bases between. Germline V gene lookup returns CDR1 MNHEY and CDR2 SMNVEV (reference sequence). This CDR3 comprises 14 residues. The CDR3 region is CASSADFSTGELFF. The DNA of the CDR3 is TGTGCCAGCAGTGCGGACTTTTCCACCGGGGAGCTGTTTTTT.

At least ten counts were recorded for this clonotype. The chain links TRBV12-3 or TRBV12-4 to TRBJ2-7; D is possibly TRBD1 (6 bases). V dropped 4 bases and J dropped 5 bases, with 24 bases sitting between them. This CDR3 is 17 amino acids long. CDR3 in DNA: TGTGCCAGCAGTTCCCCCCTCGAGGGCAGGGGCTTCCACGAGCAGTACTTC. Protein sequence: CASSSPLEGRGFHEQYF.

Points on this clonotype: This may be a read error: a much more frequent sequence differs by one nucleotide. The chain employs TRBV12-3 or TRBV12-4 and TRBJ2-1; the match to TRBD2 covers 15 bases. The CDR3 is 17 residues long. The ends lost 7 bases at V and 8 bases at J; junction bases unmatched: 12. The CDR3 reads CASNSTRTSGRVYEQFF. The CDR3 region has the DNA TGTGCCAGCAATTCTACCAGGACTAGCGGGAGGGTGTATGAGCAGTTCTTC.

This clonotype occurred many times. This chain connects TRBV24-1 to TRBJ2-1; the match to TRBD2 covers 7 bases. The CDR3 loop spans 16 amino acids. Germline CDR1 is KGHDR and CDR2 is SFDVKD. Unmatched junction bases numbered 7, after V lost 6 bases and J lost 0 bases. The CDR3 nucleotides read TGTGCCACCAGTACTCGGGAGGCTAGCTCCTACAATGAGCAGTTCTTC. This codes for CATSTREASSYNEQFF.

This clonotype was seen ten or more times. The genes are TRBV7-9 and TRBJ2-3; D is perhaps TRBD1 (7 bases). V lost 6 bases, J lost 2 bases, and 18 bases lay in between. Germline V gives CDR1 SEHNR, CDR2 FQNEAQ (reference sequence). This CDR3 spans 16 amino acids. Here the CDR3 DNA reads TGTGCCAGCAGTCGCCGCGGGACAGCCCTCACAGATACGCAGTATTTT. This translates into CASSRRGTALTDTQYF.

This clonotype was seen at least ten times. The chain couples TRBV11-2 to TRBJ2-1; D could derive from TRBD1 or TRBD2 (5 bases each). Per the germline V gene, CDR1 is SGHAT and CDR2 is FQNNGV. This CDR3 comprises 13 residues. Trimming took off 5 bases at V and 6 bases at J, with 11 bases between the two ends. In nucleotides, the CDR3 is TGTGCCAGCAGCCTCGGGACCTTCAATGAGCAGTTCTTC. Translating gives CASSLGTFNEQFF. Looking up the rest from reference TRBV11-2 and TRBJ2-1 gives the full variable domain: EAGVAQSPRYKIIEKRQSVAFWCNPISGHATLYWYQQILGQGPKLLIQFQNNGVVDDSQLPKDRFSAERLKGVDSTLKIQPAKLEDSAVYLCASSLGTFNEQFFGPGTRLTVL.

This clonotype was seen repeatedly, ten times or more. The CDR3 here is CASFSGSPHTGELFF. CDR3 in DNA: TGTGCCAGCTTTAGCGGGAGCCCACACACCGGGGAGCTGTTTTTT. V usage is TRBV5-8 and J usage is TRBJ2-2; 9 bases align to TRBD2. Trimming at V came to 7 bases and at J to 3 bases, leaving 7 bases not matched to a gene. The V gene's germline CDR1 is SGHTS and CDR2 YDEGEE. The CDR3 totals 15 residues.

In this sample, this clonotype turned up many times. This sequence joins TRBV10-3 and TRBJ2-6; no reliable D call. CDR3 length: 13 amino acids. CDR1 is ENHRY and CDR2 is SYGVKD in the germline V gene. The V and J ends lost 3 bases and 6 bases respectively, with 6 bases between them. The CDR3 DNA is TGTGCCATCAGTGAAATGGAGGCCAACGTCCTGACTTTC. This encodes CAISEMEANVLTF.

In this sample, this clonotype turned up many times. The chain combines TRBV20-1 with TRBJ1-5; 7 bases agree with TRBD1. Germline loops: CDR1 DFQATT, CDR2 SNEGSKA (reference sequence). V was clipped by 2 bases and J by 6 bases; unmatched bases: 13. CDR3 size: 16 residues. CDR3 DNA: TGCAGTGCTAGAACGACAGGGAATAGAGCTAGTCAGCCCCAGCATTTT. This codes for CSARTTGNRASQPQHF.

This clonotype was picked up many times. V usage is TRBV12-3 or TRBV12-4 and J usage is TRBJ1-5; D not resolved. Trimming cost V 3 bases and J 3 bases, with 9 bases left between them. The CDR3 totals 14 residues. CDR3 sequence: CASSFWGVNQPQHF. Written as DNA, the CDR3 is TGTGCCAGCAGTTTTTGGGGTGTCAATCAGCCCCAGCATTTT.

The J gene is TRBJ2-7, the V gene TRBV18; 12 bases match TRBD1. The J segment lost 4 bases and the V segment lost 3 bases, leaving 7 bases of the junction unmatched. The V gene's germline CDR1 is KGHSH and CDR2 LQKENI. The CDR3 length is 16 residues. The CDR3 DNA sequence: TGTGCCAGCTCACCTATCCCGGGACAGGGGGCGTACGAGCAGTACTTC. This codes for CASSPIPGQGAYEQYF.

This clonotype was counted many times. V usage is TRBV30 and J usage is TRBJ1-2; D remains unclear. V lost 2 bases and J lost 0, with 13 bases in between. The CDR3 has 15 amino acids. The V gene's germline CDR1 is GTSNPN and CDR2 SVGIG (reference sequence). The CDR3 is CAWSREAVANYGYTF. In nucleotides, the CDR3 is TGTGCCTGGAGTCGGGAGGCAGTCGCTAACTATGGCTACACCTTC.

This clonotype showed up many times. V usage is TRBV7-2 and J usage is TRBJ2-5; 8 nucleotides align to TRBD1. From germline, CDR1 is SGHTA and CDR2 FQGNSA. The CDR3 loop spans 14 amino acids. V was clipped by 1 base and J by 5 bases; unmatched bases: 3. The CDR3 region has the DNA TGTGCCAGCAGCTTAGACAGGGGGGAGGAGACCCAGTACTTC. This gives the protein CASSLDRGEETQYF.

This clonotype appeared many times. The V call is TRBV3-1, the J call TRBJ2-1, with 11 positions matching TRBD2. Per the germline V gene, CDR1 is LGHDT and CDR2 is YNNKEL (reference sequence). J was trimmed by 10 bases and V by 0 bases; bases with no gene match: 5. There are 15 residues in the CDR3. CDR3 sequence (DNA): TGTGCCAGCAGCCAAGATGACCTAGCGGGGGGCGAGCAGTTCTTC. This codes for CASSQDDLAGGEQFF.

This clonotype was counted many times. This chain uses TRBV28 with TRBJ2-1; 11 nucleotides line up with TRBD2. The V segment lost 5 bases and the J segment 5 bases; nucleotides outside the gene matches: 5. CDR1 is MDHEN and CDR2 is SYDVKM in the germline V gene. CDR3 length: 15 amino acids. As DNA, the CDR3 is TGTGCCAGCAGTGGCGGGACTAGCGGTAACAATGAGCAGTTCTTC. It is translated as CASSGGTSGNNEQFF.

Comments on this clonotype: A much larger clone lies a single base off, so this may be a read error. The chain is built from TRBV9 and TRBJ2-3; TRBD2 matches 14 bases. CDR3 length: 16 amino acids. Germline CDR1 and CDR2: SGDLS and YYNGEE. V shed 7 bases, J shed 2 bases, and the junction held 6 bases outside the gene matches. CDR3 residues: CASGPGLAGATDTQYF. The CDR3 nucleotides are TGTGCCAGCGGCCCGGGACTAGCGGGGGCCACAGATACGCAGTATTTT.

There are many counts of this clonotype. V and J are TRBV20-1 and TRBJ2-1, with D unclear. Trimming cost V 3 bases and J 10 bases, with 7 bases left between them. In germline, CDR1 is DFQATT, CDR2 SNEGSKA (reference sequence). The CDR3 covers 10 residues. CDR3 in DNA: TGCAGTGCTAGTGAGGACGAGCAGTTCTTC. Amino acids: CSASEDEQFF.

This clonotype has at least ten counts. This sequence joins TRBV5-1 and TRBJ2-1, with TRBD2 identical over 12 bases. The CDR3 loop spans 15 amino acids. The germline V gene has CDR1 SGHRS and CDR2 YFSETQ. With 4 bases clipped from V and 9 bases from J, the junction kept 8 bases outside the gene matches. The CDR3 sequence: CASSGWTSGVLEQFF. In DNA form, the CDR3 reads TGCGCCAGCAGCGGTTGGACTAGCGGGGTTCTTGAGCAGTTCTTC. Together with reference TRBV5-1 and TRBJ2-1, the CDR3 gives the full variable domain: KAGVTQTPRYLIKTRGQQVTLSCSPISGHRSVSWYQQTPGQGLQFLFEYFSETQRNKGNFPGRFSGRQFSNSRSEMNVSTLELGDSALYLCASSGWTSGVLEQFFGPGTRLTVL.